The 21 T cell receptor beta chains listed next were all sequenced from one sample in a study of blood T cell repertoires in COVID-19. Profiled with immunoSEQ multiplex PCR; TCRdb holds only in-frame clones, not every one. The sample includes 200,000 or so clones, about nine tenths of them seen just once. The material sequenced was peripheral blood. All receptors come from an older woman with acute or convalescent COVID-19.

The chain combines TRBV6-5 with TRBJ1-1, with D possibly being TRBD1 (6 bases). CDR3 length: 14 residues. Deletions cut 5 bases from V and 2 bases from J, with 12 bases between. Germline assignment: CDR1 MNHEY and CDR2 SVGAGI. The CDR3 nucleotides are TGTGCCAGCAGTCATCACAGGGAAAACACTGAAGCTTTCTTT. Its protein product is CASSHHRENTEAFF.

The rearrangement uses TRBV19 and TRBJ2-7, with 7 bases identical to TRBD1. This CDR3 has 13 residues. J gave up 3 bases and V 10 bases, and 9 bases lay outside the gene matches. Germline CDR1 LNHDA, CDR2 SQIVND (reference sequence). For the CDR3, the DNA is TGTGCCACCGCCGCAGCAGGGGGCTACGAGCAGTACTTC. The encoded protein is CATAAAGGYEQYF.

The chain links TRBV3-1 (or the pseudogene TRBV3-2) to TRBJ2-5; 8 bases line up with TRBD2. Germline CDR1 LGHDT, CDR2 YNNKEL (reference sequence). The V and J ends lost 1 base and 3 bases, in that order; junction bases with no gene match: 1. This CDR3 is 14 amino acids long. The CDR3 nucleotides are TGTGCCAGCAGCCAAGCGGGGGGGGAAGAGACCCAGTACTTC. It specifies CASSQAGGEETQYF.

The genes are TRBV7-8 and TRBJ1-5, with D hard to call. The CDR3 totals 17 residues. Germline loops: CDR1 SGHVS, CDR2 FQNEAQ. V gave up 0 bases and J gave up 0 bases, with 12 bases separating them. For the CDR3, the DNA is TGTGCCAGCAGCTTAGCGCCTACGTACTATAGCAATCAGCCCCAGCATTTT. Translated, it gives CASSLAPTYYSNQPQHF.

The gene calls are TRBV28 and TRBJ1-2, with D possibly being TRBD1 (5 bases). The CDR3 runs 15 residues. Trimming took 6 bases from V and 7 from J, leaving 21 bases between them. Germline V gives CDR1 MDHEN, CDR2 SYDVKM. The chain's CDR3 is CASSRGGGGPFGYTF. For the CDR3, the DNA is TGTGCCAGCAGCCGGGGTGGCGGGGGTCCGTTTGGCTACACCTTC.

The V call is TRBV24-1, the J call TRBJ1-2, with 9 bases aligning to TRBD1. This CDR3 region has 15 residues. J was trimmed by 8 bases and V by 1 base; bases with no gene match: 7. CDR1 is KGHDR, CDR2 SFDVKD, per germline. CDR3 in DNA: TGTGCCACCAGTGATTTCATGGACAGGGGTTTGGGCTACACCTTC. Translation gives CATSDFMDRGLGYTF.

There are a few counts of this clone. The chain joins TRBV28 to TRBJ1-2; tentatively, D is TRBD1 (5 bases). V lost 4 bases, J lost 4 bases, and 19 bases lay in between. Germline CDR1 MDHEN, CDR2 SYDVKM. The CDR3 has 16 residues. CDR3 bases: TGTGCCAGCAGTTCTACTGGGGAAGGCAGGGTCTATGGCTACACCTTC. Protein product: CASSSTGEGRVYGYTF.

This clone appeared once. The V gene is TRBV3-1 (or the pseudogene TRBV3-2), the J gene TRBJ2-7; the match to TRBD1 covers 11 bases. With V trimmed by 1 base and J by 5 bases, 4 bases remained unmatched. The CDR3 is 15 amino acids. The germline V gene encodes CDR1 LGHDT and CDR2 YNNKEL (reference sequence). CDR3 residues: CASSQVPGQGDEQYF. The CDR3 DNA follows: TGTGCCAGCAGCCAAGTCCCGGGACAGGGGGACGAGCAGTACTTC.

J is TRBJ2-1 and V is TRBV4-1; 9 bases fit TRBD1. V dropped 3 bases and J dropped 8; count of bases not matched to a gene: 11. This CDR3 is built from 16 residues. Germline CDR1 and CDR2: MGHRA and YSYEKL. CDR3: CASSHPGTGWQDEQFF. The CDR3 DNA reads TGCGCCAGCAGCCACCCCGGGACAGGGTGGCAAGATGAGCAGTTCTTC.

The chain has TRBV19 and TRBJ1-3, with D uncertain. Germline V gene lookup returns CDR1 LNHDA and CDR2 SQIVND (reference sequence). This CDR3 contains 13 residues. V lost 4 bases to trimming and J lost 2 bases, with 6 bases between them. In DNA, the CDR3 is TGTGCCAGTAGTAACAGTGCTGGAAACACCATATATTTT. This translates into CASSNSAGNTIYF.

V gene TRBV11-2 combines with J gene TRBJ1-5; TRBD1 is a possible D gene (6 bases). Germline V gene lookup returns CDR1 SGHAT and CDR2 FQNNGV. Trimming shortened V by 5 bases and J by 6 bases, and 14 bases separated the two germline ends. This CDR3 is 14 amino acids long. For the CDR3, the DNA is TGTGCCAGCAGCCTTGGGACACTCGGTCAGCCCCAGCATTTT. The encoded protein is CASSLGTLGQPQHF.

The CDR3 DNA follows: TGTGCCAGTAGTATCGACAGGATCTTCTACACCTTC. This codes for CASSIDRIFYTF. The chain employs TRBV19 and TRBJ1-2; D possibly corresponds to TRBD1 (6 bases). Germline V gene lookup returns CDR1 LNHDA and CDR2 SQIVND (reference sequence). Trimming pared 3 bases from V and 10 bases from J, leaving 12 bases between. The CDR3 sequence is 12 residues long.

The rearrangement joins TRBV3-1 (or the pseudogene TRBV3-2) to TRBJ2-7; 9 bases are shared with TRBD2. J was trimmed by 2 bases and V by 4 bases; bases with no gene match: 6. This CDR3 has 15 residues. Germline CDR1 reads LGHDT; CDR2 reads YNNKEL (reference sequence). CDR3 sequence reads: CASSLTAGGAYEQYF. CDR3 nucleotides: TGTGCCAGCAGCCTAACAGCGGGAGGAGCCTACGAGCAGTACTTC.

CDR3 protein: CASSRRDVGGEKLFF. CDR3 coding DNA: TGTGCCAGCAGCCGGAGGGACGTCGGCGGGGAAAAACTGTTTTTT. The chain couples TRBV11-1 to TRBJ1-4; D may be TRBD1 (5 bases). V was shortened by 5 bases and J by 8 bases, with 18 bases between the two germline ends. Germline V lookup: CDR1 SGHAT, CDR2 FQDESV (reference sequence). CDR3 length: 15 residues.

This rearrangement joins TRBV4-3 to TRBJ1-2, with 8 bases aligning to TRBD1. The V and J ends lost 0 bases and 7 bases, in that order; junction bases with no gene match: 7. The germline V gene encodes CDR1 LGHNA and CDR2 YSLEER. The CDR3 has 15 residues. In DNA, the CDR3 is TGCGCCAGCAGCCAAGAAGCGGACAGGGCGGGTGGCTACACCTTC. This translates into CASSQEADRAGGYTF.

This chain uses TRBV11-2 with TRBJ2-5; TRBD2 might be the D (5 bases). The V end lost 2 bases, the J end lost 1 base, and 11 bases lay between the germline ends. Germline CDR1 reads SGHAT; CDR2 reads FQNNGV. The CDR3 is 15 residues long. The CDR3 sequence is CASSLMRAAQETQYF. The DNA of the CDR3 is TGTGCCAGCAGCTTAATGAGGGCCGCCCAAGAGACCCAGTACTTC.

This clone was recorded once. This specimen includes other DNA sequences encoding the same CDR3. This chain joins TRBV6-5 and TRBJ1-1; no definite D call. V shed 4 bases and J shed 2 bases, with 8 bases lying between them. Germline V lookup: CDR1 MNHEY, CDR2 SVGAGI. The CDR3 runs 13 residues. CDR3 bases: TGTGCCAGCAGTTTCTCCTTAAACACTGAAGCTTTCTTT. This gives the protein CASSFSLNTEAFF.

This clone came up a few times. The rearrangement joins TRBV4-1 to TRBJ1-4, with D possibly matching TRBD1 (6 bases). The CDR3 length is 14 residues. Germline CDR1 and CDR2: MGHRA and YSYEKL. The V gene lost 7 bases and the J gene lost 3 bases, with 12 bases spanning the gap. The CDR3 DNA is TGCGCCAGCACTCAGGGGAGAGCTAATGAAAAACTGTTTTTT. The encoded protein is CASTQGRANEKLFF.

This clone showed up just a few times. The chain is built from TRBV9 and TRBJ2-7; TRBD2 might be the D (7 bases). The CDR3 is made up of 14 amino acids. Germline-derived CDR1 and CDR2 are SGDLS and YYNGEE. Trimming removed 1 base from V and 5 bases from J, with 13 bases in between. CDR3 sequence (DNA): TGTGCCAGCAGCGTATGGGACGGGGGGCACGAGCAGTACTTC. Translation: CASSVWDGGHEQYF.

The V and J genes are TRBV5-1 and TRBJ2-3, with D possibly matching TRBD2 (6 bases). The CDR3 is 15 residues long. Germline V CDR1 and CDR2: SGHRS, YFSETQ. Trimming removed 2 bases from V and 3 bases from J, with 13 bases in between. The CDR3 DNA follows: TGCGCCAGCAGCTTCACCCCGGCGGGGACAGATACGCAGTATTTT. Its translation: CASSFTPAGTDTQYF.

The J gene is TRBJ2-7, the V gene TRBV28; the D gene is possibly TRBD1 (6 bases). The V gene lost 4 bases and the J gene lost 4 bases, with 20 bases spanning the gap. Germline V gene sequence: CDR1 MDHEN, CDR2 SYDVKM. This CDR3 contains 16 residues. DNA of the CDR3: TGTGCCAGCAGTTATAACCGGGACATACCTAATTACGAGCAGTACTTC. Its protein product is CASSYNRDIPNYEQYF.